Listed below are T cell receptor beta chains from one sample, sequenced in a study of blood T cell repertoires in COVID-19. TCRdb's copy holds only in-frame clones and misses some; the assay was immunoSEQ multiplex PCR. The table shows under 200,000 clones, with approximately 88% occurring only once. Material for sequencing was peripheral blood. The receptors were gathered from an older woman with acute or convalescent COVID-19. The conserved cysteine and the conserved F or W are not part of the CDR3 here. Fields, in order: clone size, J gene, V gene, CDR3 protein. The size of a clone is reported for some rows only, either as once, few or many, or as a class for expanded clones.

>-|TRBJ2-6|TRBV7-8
ASSFGGTSGANVLT
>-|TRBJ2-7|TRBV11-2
ASSSYGAGGPVDEQY
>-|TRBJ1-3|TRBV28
ASRGQAISGNTIY
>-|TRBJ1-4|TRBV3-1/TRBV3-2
ASSQGLSTNEKLF
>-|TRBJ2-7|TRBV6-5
ASSYSNQGTYEQY
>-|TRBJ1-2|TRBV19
ASSMARQTF
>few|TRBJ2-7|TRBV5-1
ASKKGPASGPWGEQY
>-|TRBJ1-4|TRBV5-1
ASSLVDRGHEKLF
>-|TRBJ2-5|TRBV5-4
ASSVRTSGGRQETQY
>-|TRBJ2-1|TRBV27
ASRETELHNEQF
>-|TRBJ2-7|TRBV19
ASSVDRREQY
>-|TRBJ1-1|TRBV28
ASSNSGSNTEAF
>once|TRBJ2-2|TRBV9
ASSVSSSRGTGELF
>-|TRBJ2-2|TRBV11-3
ASSFKTGKYTGELF
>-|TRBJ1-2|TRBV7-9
ASSLGQGWDGYT
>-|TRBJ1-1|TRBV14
ASSQDFSDTEAF
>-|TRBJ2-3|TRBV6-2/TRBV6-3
ASSSPGLAGDHTDTQY
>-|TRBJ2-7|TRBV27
ASSPSSASYEQY
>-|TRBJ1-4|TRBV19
ASSSRAQGGSATNEKLF
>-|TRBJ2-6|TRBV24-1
ATSDPVGGGDRSGANVLT
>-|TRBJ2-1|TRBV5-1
ASSLSSSYNEQF
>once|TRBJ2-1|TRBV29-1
SVNPPLTGSSYNEQF
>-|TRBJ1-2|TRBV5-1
ASSGPTGYGYT
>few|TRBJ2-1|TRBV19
ASSMWRGPGNEQF
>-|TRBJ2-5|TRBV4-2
ASRHGGGQAVGETQY
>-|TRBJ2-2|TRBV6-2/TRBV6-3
ASSYSRQDTGELF
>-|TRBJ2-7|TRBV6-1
ASSEWTRSSEQY